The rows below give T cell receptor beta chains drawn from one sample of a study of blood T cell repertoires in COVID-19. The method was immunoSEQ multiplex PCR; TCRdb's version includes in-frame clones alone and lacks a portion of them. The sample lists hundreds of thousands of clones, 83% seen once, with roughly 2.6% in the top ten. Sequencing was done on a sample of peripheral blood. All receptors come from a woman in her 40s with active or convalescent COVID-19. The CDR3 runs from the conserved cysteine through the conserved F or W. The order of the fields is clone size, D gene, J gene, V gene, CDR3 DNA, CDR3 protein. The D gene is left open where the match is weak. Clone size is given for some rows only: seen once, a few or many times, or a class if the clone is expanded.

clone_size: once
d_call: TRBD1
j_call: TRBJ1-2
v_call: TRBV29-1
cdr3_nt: TGCAGCGTTGAAGCCGCCGACAGGGTTTGGTATGGCTACACCTTC
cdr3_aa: CSVEAADRVWYGYTF

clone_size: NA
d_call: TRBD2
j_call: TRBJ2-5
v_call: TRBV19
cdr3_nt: TGTGCCAGTAGGCTAGCGGGAGGCAGAGAGACCCAGTACTTC
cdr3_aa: CASRLAGGRETQYF

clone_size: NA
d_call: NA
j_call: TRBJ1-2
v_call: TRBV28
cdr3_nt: TGTGCCAGCAACCCTCGGGGAGGGGGGTATGGCTACACCTTC
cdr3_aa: CASNPRGGGYGYTF

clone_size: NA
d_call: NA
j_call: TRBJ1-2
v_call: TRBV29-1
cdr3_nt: TGCAGCGTTGAAGACAGGGATGGAGGCTACACCTTC
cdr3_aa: CSVEDRDGGYTF

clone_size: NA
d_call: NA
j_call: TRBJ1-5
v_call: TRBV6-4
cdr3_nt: TGTGCCAGCAGCAAAGAGGAGGATCAGCCCCAGCATTTT
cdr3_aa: CASSKEEDQPQHF

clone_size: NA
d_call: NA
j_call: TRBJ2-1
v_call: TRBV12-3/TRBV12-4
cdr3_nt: TGTGCCAGCAGCCTGGCAGTCAATGAGCAGTTCTTC
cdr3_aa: CASSLAVNEQFF

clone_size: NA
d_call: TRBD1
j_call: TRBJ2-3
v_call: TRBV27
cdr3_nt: TGTGCCAGCAGTTTAACCGCGGGACAGGGGGCTAAGGATACGCAGTATTTT
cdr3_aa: CASSLTAGQGAKDTQYF

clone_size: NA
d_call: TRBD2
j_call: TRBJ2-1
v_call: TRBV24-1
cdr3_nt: TGTGCCACCAAGCCTAGCGGGAGATCCAATGAGCAGTTCTTC
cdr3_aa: CATKPSGRSNEQFF

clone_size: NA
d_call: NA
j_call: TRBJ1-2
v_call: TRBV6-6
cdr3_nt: TGTGCCAGCAGTTACTCGATGCAGGGGGGCTACACCTTC
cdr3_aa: CASSYSMQGGYTF

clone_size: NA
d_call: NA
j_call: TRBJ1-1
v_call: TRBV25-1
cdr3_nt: TGTGCCAGCAGCCATGGGGCAGAAGAAGCTTTCTTT
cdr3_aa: CASSHGAEEAFF

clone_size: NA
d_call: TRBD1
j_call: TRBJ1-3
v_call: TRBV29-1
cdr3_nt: TGCAGCGTTGAAAGACAGGGGGCGCGAAACACCATATATTTT
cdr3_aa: CSVERQGARNTIYF

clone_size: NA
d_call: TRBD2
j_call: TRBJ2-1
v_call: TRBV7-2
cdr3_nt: TGTGCCAGCAGCTTAGGAACTAGCGGGGGGTACAATGAGCAGTTCTTC
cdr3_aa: CASSLGTSGGYNEQFF

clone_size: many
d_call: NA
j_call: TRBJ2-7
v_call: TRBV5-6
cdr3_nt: TGTGCCAGCAGCTCGGATGTGATGGACGGAGGCAATCAGTACTTC
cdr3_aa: CASSSDVMDGGNQYF

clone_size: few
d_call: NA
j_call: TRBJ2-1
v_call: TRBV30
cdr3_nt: TGTGCCTGGAGCCTGGAGCGAGTCAATGAGCAGTTCTTC
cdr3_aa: CAWSLERVNEQFF

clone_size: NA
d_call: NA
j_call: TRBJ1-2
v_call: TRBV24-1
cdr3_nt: TGTGCCACCAGTGATTTGAAGTCGGGAGGGGAGGGCTACACCTTC
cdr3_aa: CATSDLKSGGEGYTF

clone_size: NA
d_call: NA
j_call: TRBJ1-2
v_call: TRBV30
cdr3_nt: TGTGCCTGGACCACTGGGGCATACCGGGGCTACACCTTC
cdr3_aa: CAWTTGAYRGYTF

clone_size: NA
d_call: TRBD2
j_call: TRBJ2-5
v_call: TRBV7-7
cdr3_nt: TGTGCTAGCAGCTTAGGTCTAGCGGGAGAGACCCAGTACTTC
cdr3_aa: CASSLGLAGETQYF

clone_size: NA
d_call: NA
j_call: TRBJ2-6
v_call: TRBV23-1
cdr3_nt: TGCGCCATTCACGCGGTAGGTGTAGGGGGCGGTTTGGAGGGCTCTGGGGCCAACGTCCTGACTTTC
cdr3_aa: CAIHAVGVGGGLEGSGANVLTF

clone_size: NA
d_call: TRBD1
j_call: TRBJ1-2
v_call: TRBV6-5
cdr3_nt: TGTGCCAGCAGTTACACAGGGGTCGGCTACACCTTC
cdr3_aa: CASSYTGVGYTF

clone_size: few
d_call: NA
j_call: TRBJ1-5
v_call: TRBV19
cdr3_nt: TGTGCCAGTAGTATTGGGGCAAGACGGCCCCAGCATTTT
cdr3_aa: CASSIGARRPQHF

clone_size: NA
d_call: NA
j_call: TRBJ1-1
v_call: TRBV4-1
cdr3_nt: TGCGCCAGCAGCCAAGATCGTCGGGGTGCAGCTTTCTTT
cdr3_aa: CASSQDRRGAAFF

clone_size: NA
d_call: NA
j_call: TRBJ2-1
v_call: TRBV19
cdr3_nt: TGTGCCAGTAGTCCTCCAGGGGGACTGGCTGCGATTGAGCAGTTCTTC
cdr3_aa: CASSPPGGLAAIEQFF

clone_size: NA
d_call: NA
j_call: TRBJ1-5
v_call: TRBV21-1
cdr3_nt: TGTGCCAGCAAAAAAGGAGTGGGTAATCAGCCCCAGCATTTT
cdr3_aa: CASKKGVGNQPQHF

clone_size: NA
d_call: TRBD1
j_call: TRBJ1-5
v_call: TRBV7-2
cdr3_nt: TGTGCCAGCAGCTTAGACGGACAGGACAATCAGCCCCAGCATTTT
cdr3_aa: CASSLDGQDNQPQHF

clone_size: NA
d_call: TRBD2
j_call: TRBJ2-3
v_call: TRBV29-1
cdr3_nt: TGCAGCGTTAATGAGCGGGGTAGCACAGATACGCAGTATTTT
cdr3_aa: CSVNERGSTDTQYF

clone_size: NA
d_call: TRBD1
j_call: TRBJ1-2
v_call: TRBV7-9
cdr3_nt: TGTGCCAGCAGCTCAGCTCAGGGACAGGGGAATTATGGCTACACCTTC
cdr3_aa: CASSSAQGQGNYGYTF

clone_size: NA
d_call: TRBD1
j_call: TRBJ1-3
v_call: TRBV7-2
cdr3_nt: TGTGCCAGCAGCACGGAAGGGGGCTGGCTTGGAAACACCATATATTTT
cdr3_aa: CASSTEGGWLGNTIYF

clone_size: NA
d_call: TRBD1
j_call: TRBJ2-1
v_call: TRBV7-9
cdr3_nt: TGTGCCAGCAGCTGGGCATCCGGGACAGGGCAGATTGGACTTCACAATGAGCAGTTCTTC
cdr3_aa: CASSWASGTGQIGLHNEQFF

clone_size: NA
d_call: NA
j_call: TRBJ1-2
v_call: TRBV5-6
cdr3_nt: TGTGCCAGCAGCTTGGCCAGGAACTATGGCTACACCTTC
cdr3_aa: CASSLARNYGYTF

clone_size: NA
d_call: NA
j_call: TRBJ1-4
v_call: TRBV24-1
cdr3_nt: TGTGCCACCAGTGATCCCAGGGGAAGTGACGAAAAACTGTTTTTT
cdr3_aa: CATSDPRGSDEKLFF

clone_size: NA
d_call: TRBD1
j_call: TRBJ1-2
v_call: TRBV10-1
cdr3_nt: TGCGCCAGCAGTGCCGGACAGGGCCCCTACACCTTC
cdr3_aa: CASSAGQGPYTF

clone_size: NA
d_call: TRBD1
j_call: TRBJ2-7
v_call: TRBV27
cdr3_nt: TGTGCCAGCAGGTCAGGGACAGGGGGCTCCTACGAGCAGTACTTC
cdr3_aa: CASRSGTGGSYEQYF

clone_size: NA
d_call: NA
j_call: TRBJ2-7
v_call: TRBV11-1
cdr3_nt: TGTGCCAGCAGCTTAGCACAAAGCTCCTACGAGCAGTACTTC
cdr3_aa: CASSLAQSSYEQYF

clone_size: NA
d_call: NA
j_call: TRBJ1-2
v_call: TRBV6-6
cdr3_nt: TGTGCCAGCAGGACGGACAAGGAGAATGGCTACACCTTC
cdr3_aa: CASRTDKENGYTF

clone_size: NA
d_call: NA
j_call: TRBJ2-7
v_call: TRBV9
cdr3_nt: TGTGCCAGCAGCCCGCGGACGGGGGGCGGCGAGCAGTACTTC
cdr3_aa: CASSPRTGGGEQYF

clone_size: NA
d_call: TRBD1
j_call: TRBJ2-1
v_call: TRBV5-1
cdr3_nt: TGCGCCAGCAGCTTGGGATGGGGACAGTCGGGCAATGAGCAGTTCTTC
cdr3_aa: CASSLGWGQSGNEQFF

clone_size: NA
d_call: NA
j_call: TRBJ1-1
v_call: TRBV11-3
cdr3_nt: TGTGCCAGCAGCTTAGATAACCATAGAACTGAAGCTTTCTTT
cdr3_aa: CASSLDNHRTEAFF

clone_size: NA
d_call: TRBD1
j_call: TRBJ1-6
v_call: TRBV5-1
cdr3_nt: TGCGCCAGCAGCTGGAAACAGGGGGATAATTCACCCCTCCACTTT
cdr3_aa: CASSWKQGDNSPLHF

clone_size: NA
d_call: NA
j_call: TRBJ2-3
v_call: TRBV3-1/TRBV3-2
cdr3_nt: TGTGCCAGCAGAACCTCGGAGTTGCCCACAGATACGCAGTATTTT
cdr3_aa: CASRTSELPTDTQYF